The 27 T cell receptor beta chains reported below all come from one sample, sequenced in a study of OX40 agonist ivuxolimab in advanced cancers. TCRdb keeps only in-frame clones here, not all; method: immunoSEQ multiplex PCR. The data contain 40,000 to 55,000 clones, around 90% of them singletons. The source was CD4+ or CD8+ T cells sorted from blood, collected in a trial of the OX40 agonist ivuxolimab. The receptors shown here come from an adult with an advanced solid tumor such as melanoma, head and neck, liver or kidney cancer.

The genes are TRBV7-9 and TRBJ1-1; weak D call: TRBD1 (6 bases). CDR3 length: 14 amino acids. Germline lookup yields CDR1 SEHNR and CDR2 FQNEAQ (reference sequence). Trimming took 4 bases from V and 0 from J, leaving 9 bases between them. CDR3 region: CASSSTGLNTEAFF. The CDR3 DNA is TGTGCCAGCAGCTCTACAGGGCTGAACACTGAAGCTTTCTTT.

A few counts support this clone. V is TRBV28 and J is TRBJ2-3, with unresolved D. The germline V and J ends were trimmed by 5 bases and 2 bases, with 14 bases remaining between them. The CDR3 loop spans 15 amino acids. Germline loops: CDR1 MDHEN, CDR2 SYDVKM. The CDR3 region is CASSAPSELTDTQYF. For the CDR3, the DNA is TGTGCCAGCAGTGCGCCGTCGGAGCTCACAGATACGCAGTATTTT.

CDR3 sequence reads: CASSPGETQYF. For the CDR3, the DNA is TGTGCCAGCTCACCCGGGGAGACCCAGTACTTC. V is TRBV18 and J is TRBJ2-5, with no clear D. The length of the CDR3 is 11 residues. V was clipped by 3 bases and J by 5 bases, with 4 bases between them. CDR1 and CDR2 from the germline V gene are KGHSH and LQKENI.

This clone showed up just once. V is TRBV6-5 and J is TRBJ1-2; tentative D call: TRBD1 (5 bases). The CDR3 contains 15 residues. Germline V gene data show CDR1 as MNHEY and CDR2 as SVGAGI. The V end was cut by 0 bases, the J end by 8 bases, with 16 bases between. In nucleotides, the CDR3 is TGTGCCAGCAGTTACTCGACCCGTGAAGGGGTAGGCTACACCTTC. Translating it yields CASSYSTREGVGYTF.

CDR3 in amino acids: CASSLRDSTGELFF. CDR3 nucleotides: TGCGCCAGCAGCCTTCGGGACAGCACCGGGGAGCTGTTTTTT. This chain joins TRBV4-1 and TRBJ2-2; 7 bases agree with TRBD1. The CDR3 loop spans 14 amino acids. Per germline, CDR1 MGHRA and CDR2 YSYEKL. Losses at the gene ends were 4 bases for V and 4 bases for J; bases not matched to a gene: 3.

The chain joins TRBV5-6 to TRBJ2-5; TRBD2 matches at 7 bases. V lost 2 bases, J lost 2 bases, and 9 bases stayed unmatched. CDR1 SGHDT and CDR2 YYEEEE come from the germline V gene. The CDR3 loop spans 16 amino acids. CDR3 in DNA: TGTGCCAGCAGCTTCTTTAGCGGGCCGGGACAAGAGACCCAGTACTTC. Its protein is CASSFFSGPGQETQYF.

The chain couples TRBV19 to TRBJ2-2; D unresolved. The V gene's germline CDR1 is LNHDA and CDR2 SQIVND (reference sequence). CDR3 length: 14 residues. Between the trimmed V and J ends, which lost 4 bases and 2 bases, there was a span of 8 bases. The CDR3 loop is CASSRDVNTGELFF. In nucleotides, the CDR3 is TGTGCCAGTAGTAGAGACGTTAACACCGGGGAGCTGTTTTTT. The full variable domain, completed using reference TRBV19 and TRBJ2-2, is DGGITQSPKYLFRKEGQNVTLSCEQNLNHDAMYWYRQDPGQGLRLIYYSQIVNDFQKGDIAEGYSVSREKKESFPLTVTSAQKNPTAFYLCASSRDVNTGELFFGEGSRLTVL.

V and J are TRBV27 and TRBJ2-7, with D possibly matching TRBD2 (5 bases). There are 13 residues in the CDR3. Germline V CDR1 and CDR2: MNHEY, SMNVEV (reference sequence). V was clipped by 3 bases and J by 12 bases, with 18 bases between them. Here the CDR3 DNA reads TGTGCCAGCAGTTTCAAACTAGGCCTTCAGCTGTACTTC. This translates into CASSFKLGLQLYF.

This clone was observed a handful of times. This chain uses TRBV7-2 with TRBJ1-1; D gene ambiguous. The CDR3 covers 12 residues. Between the trimmed V and J ends, which lost 2 bases and 4 bases, there was a span of 5 bases. The V gene's germline CDR1 is SGHTA and CDR2 FQGNSA. CDR3 residues: CASSLRSTEAFF. CDR3 coding DNA: TGTGCCAGCAGCTTAAGGAGCACTGAAGCTTTCTTT.

This clone was counted once. The chain recombines TRBV27 with TRBJ1-4; the match to TRBD1 covers 9 bases. The trim removed 2 bases at V and 8 bases at J, leaving 21 bases unmatched. The CDR3 covers 20 residues. CDR1 MNHEY and CDR2 SMNVEV come from the germline V gene (reference sequence). CDR3 protein: CASSLKIPGQGEKGREKLFF. The CDR3, as DNA: TGTGCCAGCAGTTTAAAAATTCCGGGACAGGGAGAGAAGGGTCGGGAAAAACTGTTTTTT.

V usage is TRBV11-2 and J usage is TRBJ2-3; TRBD2 aligns across 14 bases. CDR1 is SGHAT, CDR2 FQNNGV, per germline. Unmatched junction bases numbered 8, after V lost 5 bases and J lost 4 bases. This CDR3 is built from 17 residues. The CDR3: CASSPTGLAGEADTQYF. DNA for the CDR3: TGTGCCAGCAGCCCAACGGGACTAGCGGGAGAAGCAGATACGCAGTATTTT. The variable domain in full, completed from reference TRBV11-2 and TRBJ2-3, reads EAGVAQSPRYKIIEKRQSVAFWCNPISGHATLYWYQQILGQGPKLLIQFQNNGVVDDSQLPKDRFSAERLKGVDSTLKIQPAKLEDSAVYLCASSPTGLAGEADTQYFGPGTRLTVL.

The rearrangement links TRBV29-1 to TRBJ1-3; TRBD1 is a possible D gene (5 bases). Germline V CDR1 and CDR2: SQVTM, ANQGSEA. The V and J ends lost 1 base and 2 bases respectively, with 9 bases between them. The CDR3 runs to 14 residues. The CDR3 loop is CSVEARGTGNTIYF. CDR3 coding DNA: TGCAGCGTTGAAGCTAGGGGAACTGGAAACACCATATATTTT.

The chain carries TRBV14 and TRBJ2-2, with no clear D. V dropped 5 bases and J dropped 0 bases, with 10 bases sitting between them. Germline V gene sequence: CDR1 SGHDN, CDR2 FVKESK. This CDR3 has 15 residues. This CDR3 is CASSYIRANTGELFF. DNA for the CDR3: TGTGCCAGCAGCTACATTAGAGCGAACACCGGGGAGCTGTTTTTT.

This clone was detected a few times. The chain employs TRBV7-9 and TRBJ1-1; 7 bases align to TRBD1. CDR3 length: 12 residues. Per the germline V gene, CDR1 is SEHNR and CDR2 is FQNEAQ (reference sequence). Trimming removed 8 bases from V and 6 bases from J; junction bases left unmatched: 6. CDR3 in amino acids: CASLGRGAEAFF. CDR3 sequence (DNA): TGTGCCAGCCTAGGCAGGGGGGCTGAAGCTTTCTTT.

The chain employs TRBV6-4 and TRBJ2-3; D possibly uses TRBD1 or TRBD2 (5 bases each). CDR1 is MRHNA and CDR2 is SNTAGT in the germline V gene. CDR3 size: 16 residues. V shed 4 bases and J shed 2 bases, with 16 bases lying between them. The chain's CDR3 is CASSAYPGTLTDTQYF. CDR3 nucleotides: TGTGCCAGCAGTGCCTATCCCGGGACGCTCACAGATACGCAGTATTTT.

This chain joins TRBV28 and TRBJ2-3, with TRBD1 matching over 7 bases. The CDR3 spans 14 residues. Per germline, CDR1 MDHEN and CDR2 SYDVKM. The junction had 6 bases not matched to a gene; V was cut back by 4 bases and J by 5 bases. The CDR3 coding sequence is TGTGCCAGCAGTTCGGGACAGTCTAGAGATACGCAGTATTTT. Amino acid sequence: CASSSGQSRDTQYF. The variable domain in full, completed from reference TRBV28 and TRBJ2-3, reads DVKVTQSSRYLVKRTGEKVFLECVQDMDHENMFWYRQDPGLGLRLIYFSYDVKMKEKGDIPEGYSVSREKKERFSLILESASTNQTSMYLCASSSGQSRDTQYFGPGTRLTVL.

The V gene is TRBV7-2, the J gene TRBJ2-6; D gene unclear. Deletions cut 5 bases from V and 5 bases from J, with 22 bases between. This CDR3 is built from 18 residues. Germline-derived CDR1 and CDR2 are SGHTA and FQGNSA. The CDR3 is CASSTATRRQSRANVLTF. The CDR3 DNA follows: TGTGCCAGCAGCACAGCGACGAGACGACAAAGTCGGGCCAACGTCCTGACTTTC.

As regards this clone: One end of the junction fails to match germline, which may point to a read error. The chain combines TRBV7-7 with TRBJ2-3; D ambiguous. Germline lookup yields CDR1 SSHAT and CDR2 FNYEAQ (reference sequence). The CDR3 extends over 13 amino acids. The CDR3 DNA follows: TGTGCTAGCAGCTTTCAGTATACGGATACGCAGTATTTT. This gives the protein CASSFQYTDTQYF.

The CDR3 nucleotides read TGTGCCAGCAGCCTTTTATCGCGGTATGGCTACACCTTC. This encodes CASSLLSRYGYTF. V usage is TRBV28 and J usage is TRBJ1-2; D gene uncertain. CDR1 is MDHEN, CDR2 SYDVKM, per germline. There are 13 residues in the CDR3. V lost 6 bases and J lost 5, with 13 bases in between.

This clone was observed a handful of times. The gene calls are TRBV30 and TRBJ1-5; 8 bases map to TRBD1. J was trimmed by 4 bases and V by 7 bases; bases with no gene match: 6. This CDR3 comprises 13 residues. Per the germline V gene, CDR1 is GTSNPN and CDR2 is SVGIG (reference sequence). CDR3 sequence (DNA): TGTGCCTACGGACAGGGAGTGAATCAGCCCCAGCATTTT. Translating gives CAYGQGVNQPQHF.

The chain couples TRBV5-1 to TRBJ2-2; 8 bases are shared with TRBD1. From germline, CDR1 is SGHRS and CDR2 YFSETQ. Losses at the gene ends were 4 bases for V and 5 bases for J; bases not matched to a gene: 10. This CDR3 contains 16 residues. The CDR3 nucleotides are TGCGCCAGCAGCCCCGGACAGGGCGGACAAACCGGGGAGCTGTTTTTT. Translated, it gives CASSPGQGGQTGELFF.

This chain uses TRBV5-1 with TRBJ2-5; 9 nucleotides line up with TRBD2. Trimming took 4 bases from V and 4 from J; bases not matched to a gene: 8. This CDR3 spans 15 amino acids. CDR1 and CDR2 from the germline V gene are SGHRS and YFSETQ. The chain's CDR3 is CASSMFAGGSETQYF. DNA of the CDR3: TGCGCCAGCAGCATGTTTGCGGGAGGGTCAGAGACCCAGTACTTC.

CDR3 nucleotide sequence: TGCGCCAGCAGCCCAAGCTACAGGACAATTTTGGGTGGCTACACCTTC. Its translation is CASSPSYRTILGGYTF. The chain has TRBV4-1 and TRBJ1-2, with a tentative D call TRBD1 (5 bases). V shed 4 bases and J shed 7 bases, with 22 bases lying between them. CDR1 and CDR2 (germline): MGHRA, YSYEKL. The CDR3 has 16 amino acids.

V usage is TRBV7-2 and J usage is TRBJ1-1; 7 bases agree with TRBD1. This CDR3 is 15 amino acids long. Per germline, CDR1 SGHTA and CDR2 FQGNSA. Trimming cost V 2 bases and J 3 bases; bases outside gene matches: 6. CDR3 region: CASSLLGGLYTEAFF. The CDR3 bases are TGTGCCAGCAGCTTACTAGGGGGCTTATACACTGAAGCTTTCTTT. Drawing the rest from reference TRBV7-2 and TRBJ1-1, the complete variable domain is GAGVSQSPSNKVTEKGKDVELRCDPISGHTALYWYRQSLGQGLEFLIYFQGNSAPDKSGLPSDRFSAERTGGSVSTLTIQRTQQEDSAVYLCASSLLGGLYTEAFFGQGTRLTVV.

The rearrangement joins TRBV6-1 to TRBJ2-7, with unresolved D. The CDR3 extends over 14 amino acids. V was shortened by 5 bases and J by 9 bases, with 20 bases between the two germline ends. CDR1 and CDR2 from the germline V gene are MNHNS and SASEGT. This CDR3 is CASSHDQTGYRQYF. CDR3 sequence (DNA): TGTGCCAGCAGTCACGATCAAACCGGATATAGGCAGTACTTC.

The V gene is TRBV30, the J gene TRBJ2-1, with D maybe TRBD2 (6 bases). V was clipped by 3 bases and J by 13 bases, with 13 bases between them. Per the germline V gene, CDR1 is GTSNPN and CDR2 is SVGIG (reference sequence). CDR3 length equals 11 residues. CDR3 protein: CAWSIGGPQFF. Written as DNA, the CDR3 is TGTGCCTGGAGCATCGGGGGACCCCAGTTCTTC.

This clone showed up just a few times. The chain recombines TRBV30 with TRBJ1-1; D gene unclear. V lost 8 bases to trimming and J lost 5 bases, with 12 bases between them. Per the germline V gene, CDR1 is GTSNPN and CDR2 is SVGIG (reference sequence). This CDR3 is 11 amino acids long. CDR3 DNA: TGTGCCAGGGCCGGAAGAACTGAAGCTTTCTTT. Encoded protein: CARAGRTEAFF. Combining the CDR3 with reference TRBV30 and TRBJ1-1 gives the whole variable domain SQTIHQWPATLVQPVGSPLSLECTVEGTSNPNLYWYRQAAGRGLQLLFYSVGIGQISSEVPQNLSASRPQDRQFILSSKKLLLSDSGFYLCARAGRTEAFFGQGTRLTVV.